Listed below are T cell receptor beta chains from one sample, sequenced in a study of CD8+ T cells in alopecia areata. Profiled with immunoSEQ multiplex PCR; TCRdb holds only in-frame clones, not every one. The repertoire has 14,000 or so clones, 45% to 60% of them found once; the top ten carry about a tenth. The sequencing here drew on skin, taken at week 0. Receptor source: a human donor with alopecia areata. Each CDR3 is given with its conserved first and last residue. Each record gives: V gene, J gene, clone size, D gene, CDR3 DNA, CDR3 protein. D genes are given only for firm matches. Clone sizes are given selectively: once, few, many, or a class where the clone is expanded.

v_gene: TRBV28; j_gene: TRBJ1-1; abundance: few; d_gene: -; CDR3nt: TGTGCCAGCAGTTTGGGGGGTCGTCTTGGTGAAGCTTTCTTT; CDR3aa: CASSLGGRLGEAFF
v_gene: TRBV7-9; j_gene: TRBJ2-3; abundance: -; d_gene: TRBD2; CDR3nt: TGTGCCAGCTATGATTCTAGCGGGGGATACACAGATACGCAGTATTTT; CDR3aa: CASYDSSGGYTDTQYF
v_gene: TRBV4-3; j_gene: TRBJ2-7; abundance: large; d_gene: -; CDR3nt: TGCGCCAGCAGCCCCTCCGTGGGGAGCTCCTACGAGCAGTACTTC; CDR3aa: CASSPSVGSSYEQYF
v_gene: TRBV28; j_gene: TRBJ1-2; abundance: few; d_gene: -; CDR3nt: TGTGCCAGCAGTTTGGGAGGGGATAGGAGCTACACCTTC; CDR3aa: CASSLGGDRSYTF
v_gene: TRBV5-1; j_gene: TRBJ2-1; abundance: few; d_gene: TRBD2; CDR3nt: TGCGCCAGCGTACCGGTAGCGGGGACTTACAATGAGCAGTTCTTC; CDR3aa: CASVPVAGTYNEQFF
v_gene: TRBV6-5; j_gene: TRBJ1-1; abundance: -; d_gene: -; CDR3nt: TGTGCCAGCAGTTACTCGGGGGGGGGAACTGAAGCTTTCTTT; CDR3aa: CASSYSGGGTEAFF
v_gene: TRBV5-4; j_gene: TRBJ2-3; abundance: few; d_gene: -; CDR3nt: TGTGCCACCCACTCCAAGGCGGGAACAGATACGCAGTATTTT; CDR3aa: CATHSKAGTDTQYF
v_gene: TRBV6-5; j_gene: TRBJ1-2; abundance: few; d_gene: -; CDR3nt: TGTGCCAGCAGTTACGGGAGTCTCAACTATGGCTACACCTTC; CDR3aa: CASSYGSLNYGYTF
v_gene: TRBV4-2; j_gene: TRBJ1-1; abundance: -; d_gene: -; CDR3nt: TGTGCCAGCAGACAAACCGAGGGGAGGACTGAAGCTTTCTTT; CDR3aa: CASRQTEGRTEAFF
v_gene: TRBV5-4; j_gene: TRBJ2-3; abundance: -; d_gene: TRBD2; CDR3nt: TGTGCCAGCAGCTTCCGACTAGCGGGGGGCACAGATACGCAGTATTTT; CDR3aa: CASSFRLAGGTDTQYF
v_gene: TRBV9; j_gene: TRBJ2-5; abundance: few; d_gene: -; CDR3nt: TGTGCCAGCAGCGCGAGACCCGGGACGGTACAAGAGACCCAGTACTTC; CDR3aa: CASSARPGTVQETQYF
v_gene: TRBV5-6; j_gene: TRBJ1-2; abundance: -; d_gene: -; CDR3nt: TGTGCCAGCAGCTCCCCAGGCGGCCATGGTAGCTACACCTTC; CDR3aa: CASSSPGGHGSYTF
v_gene: TRBV7-3; j_gene: TRBJ1-1; abundance: -; d_gene: -; CDR3nt: TGTGCCAGCAGCTCCACCTTTCGTACTGAAGCTTTCTTT; CDR3aa: CASSSTFRTEAFF
v_gene: TRBV5-4; j_gene: TRBJ1-2; abundance: -; d_gene: TRBD1; CDR3nt: TGTGCCAGCAGCGCACCTATCGGACAGGGGGTTTATGTCTACACCTTC; CDR3aa: CASSAPIGQGVYVYTF
v_gene: TRBV11-2; j_gene: TRBJ2-3; abundance: -; d_gene: -; CDR3nt: TGTGCCAGCAGCTTAGTTCTAGGGAACACAGATACGCAGTATTTT; CDR3aa: CASSLVLGNTDTQYF
v_gene: TRBV4-1; j_gene: TRBJ2-2; abundance: -; d_gene: TRBD2; CDR3nt: TGCGCCAGCAGCCATGCGGGGGGGCAGACCGGGGAGCTGTTTTTT; CDR3aa: CASSHAGGQTGELFF
v_gene: TRBV15; j_gene: TRBJ1-2; abundance: few; d_gene: -; CDR3nt: TGTGCCACCAGCAGAGCGTCGGGGGGGACCTATGGCTACACCTTC; CDR3aa: CATSRASGGTYGYTF
v_gene: TRBV5-1; j_gene: TRBJ1-2; abundance: few; d_gene: -; CDR3nt: TGCGCCAGCAGCTTGGATTACGGGGTTCACTATGGCTACACCTTC; CDR3aa: CASSLDYGVHYGYTF
v_gene: TRBV4-3; j_gene: TRBJ1-2; abundance: -; d_gene: -; CDR3nt: TGCGCCAGCAGCCAAGTATCAGGGACCGGCTACACCTTC; CDR3aa: CASSQVSGTGYTF
v_gene: TRBV7-6; j_gene: TRBJ2-7; abundance: -; d_gene: -; CDR3nt: TGTGCCAGCAGCTTAGCGGGGGGCTGGGTATTCTCCGCCGACGAGCAGTACTTC; CDR3aa: CASSLAGGWVFSADEQYF
v_gene: TRBV2; j_gene: TRBJ2-2; abundance: -; d_gene: -; CDR3nt: TGTGCCAGCAGTCGACAGCTATTCAACACCGGGGAGCTGTTTTTT; CDR3aa: CASSRQLFNTGELFF
v_gene: TRBV6-1; j_gene: TRBJ2-7; abundance: -; d_gene: -; CDR3nt: TGTGCCAGCAGTGAAACCGGAGGTACTTACGAGCAGTACTTC; CDR3aa: CASSETGGTYEQYF
v_gene: TRBV7-9; j_gene: TRBJ1-1; abundance: -; d_gene: -; CDR3nt: TGTGCCAGCAGCTCACAAGGAGGGACAATTGAAGCTTTCTTT; CDR3aa: CASSSQGGTIEAFF
v_gene: TRBV28; j_gene: TRBJ1-4; abundance: -; d_gene: TRBD1; CDR3nt: TGTGCCAGCAGTTTATTGAGGGGGCAAATTAATGAAAAACTGTTTTTT; CDR3aa: CASSLLRGQINEKLFF
v_gene: TRBV19; j_gene: TRBJ2-7; abundance: -; d_gene: TRBD1; CDR3nt: TGTGCCAGTAGTCCCCCGGGACAGAATTCCTACGAGCAGTACTTC; CDR3aa: CASSPPGQNSYEQYF
v_gene: TRBV27; j_gene: TRBJ1-2; abundance: -; d_gene: -; CDR3nt: TGTGCCAGCAGTTGGCACAGTCGCTATGGCTACACCTTC; CDR3aa: CASSWHSRYGYTF
v_gene: TRBV7-7; j_gene: TRBJ2-1; abundance: -; d_gene: -; CDR3nt: TGTGCTAGCAGCTTAGAACAGGGTAGCAACAATGAGCAGTTCTTC; CDR3aa: CASSLEQGSNNEQFF
v_gene: TRBV6-6; j_gene: TRBJ2-7; abundance: -; d_gene: -; CDR3nt: TGTGCCAGCAGTGTGTCGACAGGCCCGCAGGGCTTC; CDR3aa: CASSVSTGPQGF
v_gene: TRBV6-6; j_gene: TRBJ1-2; abundance: -; d_gene: TRBD1; CDR3nt: TGTGCCAGCAGTTACGCCGACAGGGCTCTCTATGGCTACACCTTC; CDR3aa: CASSYADRALYGYTF
v_gene: TRBV27; j_gene: TRBJ1-2; abundance: once; d_gene: -; CDR3nt: TGTGCCAGCAGTTCCATTGGAGTGCGGGGCACGGGCTATGGCTACACCTTC; CDR3aa: CASSSIGVRGTGYGYTF
v_gene: TRBV7-8; j_gene: TRBJ2-1; abundance: -; d_gene: -; CDR3nt: TGTGCCAGCAGCTTGTTGTTTAGCGCATACAATGAGCAGTTCTTC; CDR3aa: CASSLLFSAYNEQFF
v_gene: TRBV7-6; j_gene: TRBJ1-2; abundance: -; d_gene: -; CDR3nt: TGTGCCAGCGGAGGGTATGGCTACACCTTC; CDR3aa: CASGGYGYTF
v_gene: TRBV4-1; j_gene: TRBJ1-4; abundance: medium-sized; d_gene: -; CDR3nt: TGCGCCAGCAGCCAAGATGGGGGGCAGCGGGCGGAAAAACTGTTTTTT; CDR3aa: CASSQDGGQRAEKLFF
v_gene: TRBV7-9; j_gene: TRBJ2-1; abundance: -; d_gene: -; CDR3nt: TGTGCCAGCAGCCGCATATACAGTTCAGATGAGCAGTTCTTC; CDR3aa: CASSRIYSSDEQFF
v_gene: TRBV28; j_gene: TRBJ2-4; abundance: -; d_gene: -; CDR3nt: TGTGCCAGCAGTTTATTGGCGGAGGGGGCCAAAAACATTCAGTACTTC; CDR3aa: CASSLLAEGAKNIQYF
v_gene: TRBV9; j_gene: TRBJ1-2; abundance: -; d_gene: -; CDR3nt: TGTGCCAGCAGCGTATCTTTCATAGCCAGGGCACATGGCTACACCTTC; CDR3aa: CASSVSFIARAHGYTF
v_gene: TRBV2; j_gene: TRBJ2-5; abundance: few; d_gene: -; CDR3nt: TGTGCCAGCAGTGTTTTCTCCCGGGAGACCCAGTACTTC; CDR3aa: CASSVFSRETQYF
v_gene: TRBV30; j_gene: TRBJ2-5; abundance: -; d_gene: -; CDR3nt: TGTGCCTGGAGCGATACACACGGGGAGACCCAGTACTTC; CDR3aa: CAWSDTHGETQYF
v_gene: TRBV19; j_gene: TRBJ1-6; abundance: -; d_gene: TRBD1; CDR3nt: TGTGCCAGCCGGGACAGAGAAAATTCACCCCTCCACTTT; CDR3aa: CASRDRENSPLHF
v_gene: TRBV7-2; j_gene: TRBJ2-7; abundance: -; d_gene: TRBD2; CDR3nt: TGTGCCAGCAGCTTAAGGGCTAGCGGGGGGGAGTACGAGCAGTACTTC; CDR3aa: CASSLRASGGEYEQYF
v_gene: TRBV5-4; j_gene: TRBJ2-7; abundance: -; d_gene: TRBD1; CDR3nt: TGTGCCAGCAGCCAGGACAGGGTGTCCTACGAGCAGTACTTC; CDR3aa: CASSQDRVSYEQYF
v_gene: TRBV5-5; j_gene: TRBJ1-3; abundance: once; d_gene: TRBD1; CDR3nt: TGTGCCAGCAGCCGGGGGACAGTCGACTCTGGAAACACCATATATTTT; CDR3aa: CASSRGTVDSGNTIYF
v_gene: TRBV5-8; j_gene: TRBJ1-1; abundance: -; d_gene: -; CDR3nt: TGTGCCAGCACCCACGCTCTCTCGACAGCTGAAGCTTTCTTT; CDR3aa: CASTHALSTAEAFF
v_gene: TRBV28; j_gene: TRBJ1-3; abundance: large; d_gene: -; CDR3nt: TGTGCCAGCAGTTTACACCGGGCGGGGAAGGCTGGAAACACCATATATTTT; CDR3aa: CASSLHRAGKAGNTIYF
v_gene: TRBV9; j_gene: TRBJ1-5; abundance: once; d_gene: -; CDR3nt: TGTGCCAGCAGGAGAGACAGCCATCAGCCCCAGCATTTT; CDR3aa: CASRRDSHQPQHF
v_gene: TRBV4-1; j_gene: TRBJ1-5; abundance: -; d_gene: -; CDR3nt: TGCGCCAGCAGCCAAGATGGGGGGTTCGGCAATCAGCCCCAGCATTTT; CDR3aa: CASSQDGGFGNQPQHF
v_gene: TRBV5-4; j_gene: TRBJ1-2; abundance: few; d_gene: -; CDR3nt: TGTGCCAGCAGAGTGGGGGATGGCTACACCTTC; CDR3aa: CASRVGDGYTF
v_gene: TRBV5-1; j_gene: TRBJ2-5; abundance: -; d_gene: TRBD2; CDR3nt: TGCGCCAGCAGAAGAGGTGGGGGGGATCAAGAGACCCAGTACTTC; CDR3aa: CASRRGGGDQETQYF